Included here is one T cell receptor beta chain sequence, with context. V dropped 6 bases and J dropped 0 bases, with 15 bases sitting between them. There are 15 residues in the CDR3. CDR1 is MNHEY and CDR2 is SMNVEV in the germline V gene (reference sequence). PCR amplification relied on 60 Vbeta primers (plus 13 Jbeta primers). Method: immunoSEQ multiplex PCR; TCRdb's copy keeps in-frame clones and lacks some. The sample lists around 92,000 clones, 70% to 90% occurring once. The sample originates from a study of cytomegalovirus exposure and HLA in healthy donors. This TCR was sampled from a man younger than 35 in good health and CMV-seronegative. The gene calls are TRBV27 and TRBJ2-7; weak D call: TRBD1 (6 bases). Sequenced material: PBMCs. CDR3 protein: CASSLNYRVSYEQYF. As DNA, the CDR3 is TGTGCCAGCAGCTTGAATTACAGGGTCTCCTACGAGCAGTACTTC.